These T cell receptor beta chains were read from a single sample in a study of CD8 T cells in Susac syndrome. One entry per CDR3 protein results from TCRdb running MiXCR on the immunoSEQ multiplex PCR reads. This table has approximately 190,000 distinct CDR3 sequences, almost 96% appearing once. The sample comprised CD4+ T cells from PBMCs. The receptors were sampled from a human donor with Susac syndrome. CDR3s include the opening cysteine and the closing phenylalanine or tryptophan. The D gene is left open where the match is weak. Rows may omit the clone size; those that give it use once, few, many or a size class.

CAISAGRMETQYF	TGTGCCATCAGTGCGGGGAGGATGGAGACCCAGTACTTC	NA	TRBV10-3	TRBJ2-5	NA
CASSEDSRMNQPQHF	TGTGCCAGCAGTGAAGACAGTCGAATGAATCAGCCCCAGCATTTT	NA	TRBV2	TRBJ1-5	once
CASRRLGNTDTQYF	TGTGCCAGCAGACGATTAGGGAACACAGATACGCAGTATTTT	NA	TRBV27	TRBJ2-3	NA
CASSQPSRGAGDTQYF	TGCGCCAGCAGCCAGCCCTCCCGGGGGGCGGGGGATACGCAGTATTTT	NA	TRBV4-1	TRBJ2-3	NA
CASSLDRVNSPLHF	TGTGCCAGCAGTTTAGACAGGGTAAATTCACCCCTCCACTTT	NA	TRBV12-3/TRBV12-4	TRBJ1-6	NA
CSARLAGGLYEQYF	TGCAGTGCTAGACTAGCGGGGGGGCTCTACGAGCAGTACTTC	TRBD2	TRBV20-1	TRBJ2-7	NA
CASSPGQHNYGYTF	TGTGCCAGCAGCCCTGGACAGCATAACTATGGCTACACCTTC	NA	TRBV14	TRBJ1-2	NA
CASSYLAGGPIYEQYF	TGTGCCAGCAGTTACTTGGCGGGGGGCCCTATCTACGAGCAGTACTTC	TRBD2	TRBV6-5	TRBJ2-7	NA
CSVVDKNNQPQHF	TGCAGCGTGGTTGACAAGAACAATCAGCCCCAGCATTTT	NA	TRBV29-1	TRBJ1-5	once
CASSQRTGSDTQYF	TGTGCCAGCAGCCAGCGGACAGGGTCTGATACGCAGTATTTT	TRBD1	TRBV7-9	TRBJ2-3	NA
CASSSRGAGTDTQYF	TGTGCCAGCAGTTCCCGGGGGGCCGGCACAGATACGCAGTATTTT	NA	TRBV6-5	TRBJ2-3	NA